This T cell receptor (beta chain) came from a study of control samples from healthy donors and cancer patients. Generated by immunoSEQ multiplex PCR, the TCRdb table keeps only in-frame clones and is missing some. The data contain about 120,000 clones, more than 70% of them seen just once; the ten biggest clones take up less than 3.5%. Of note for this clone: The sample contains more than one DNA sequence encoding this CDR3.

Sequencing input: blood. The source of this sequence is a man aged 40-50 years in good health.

The CDR3 spells CASSGQGANYGYTF. DNA for the CDR3: TGTGCCAGCAGTGGACAGGGTGCCAACTATGGCTACACCTTC. This rearrangement joins TRBV2 to TRBJ1-2; 7 bases map to TRBD1. The germline V gene encodes CDR1 SNHLY and CDR2 FYNNEI. Trimming took 4 bases from V and 2 from J; bases not matched to a gene: 4. There are 14 residues in the CDR3.